The T cell receptor beta chain described here comes from a study of tumor-infiltrating lymphocytes in localized non-small cell lung cancer. Here immunoSEQ multiplex PCR was the method, and the copy in TCRdb shows in-frame clones only, minus some. Of 15,000 to 20,000 clones listed, 73% are singletons. Turning to this clone: The antigen is not known.

Broader study findings: TCRbeta sequencing showed higher T cell infiltration in tumors than uninvolved lung. Tumor T-cell fraction from TCR sequencing was not associated with recurrence-free survival (p = 0.61).

Looked up from germline, CDR1 is SGHRS and CDR2 is YFSETQ. This CDR3 has 14 amino acids. With 0 bases removed from V and 3 bases from J, the gap between germline ends came to 10 bases. The source is a human donor with non-small cell lung cancer. This chain uses TRBV5-1 with TRBJ2-7, with D perhaps matching TRBD1 (6 bases). The specimen sequenced was lung tumor tissue. The CDR3 is CASSLGRQDYEQYF. In DNA, the CDR3 is TGCGCCAGCAGCTTGGGGAGACAGGACTACGAGCAGTACTTC.